The present TCR beta chain was sequenced within a study of T cells in Graves' hyperthyroidism and ophthalmopathy (dated by TCRdb to the late 2010s). About the investigation overall: Peripheral blood was collected at initial diagnosis, before any treatment. The paper describes TCR Vbeta CDR3 sequencing of about 140 peripheral blood samples, made up of approximately 40 ophthalmopathy patients, roughly 75 hyperthyroidism patients and roughly 17 progressor patients. Prospective prediction of ophthalmopathy was tested in an independent validation cohort of under 20 hyperthyroidism patients and 17 patients who later progressed to ophthalmopathy. Thyroid tissue and blood T-cell repertoires from about six Graves' hyperthyroidism patients were also compared in the study. The 75 to 100 discovery patients were divided at random into training and test sets in a 7:3 ratio. After sampling, hyperthyroidism patients received methimazole starting at 30 mg daily, and ophthalmopathy patients received high-dose intravenous methylprednisolone. TCR V-J signatures able to tell the groups apart were searched for in a discovery cohort of around 95 patients, of whom over 40 had Graves' ophthalmopathy and about 60 had stable Graves' hyperthyroidism.

The TCR beta CDR3 regions were amplified from RNA transcripts. A first-round RT-PCR of the TCR CDR3 used the HTBI primer set with the Qiagen OneStep RT-PCR kit. Libraries were constructed in a second round of multiplex PCR, after which size selection and purification were performed. Paired-end sequencing of the libraries was performed with 100 bp reads on an Illumina HiSeq2000. The paper's processing steps were these. SOAPnuke was used to process the raw data, with reads discarded if the reads contained adapters or uncalled bases, had a mean Phred below 15, or lacked an exact constant-primer or identifier match. High-quality paired reads were merged with COPE v1.2.5, and unique nucleotide sequences were defined as clonotypes. Clonotypes were aligned to IMGT TRBV, TRBD and TRBJ reference segments using MiTCR v1.1. The analysis included only V-J combinations with a frequency above 0.0001, which together covered approximately 99% of the repertoires. The TCS score was defined as the ratio of F50 (clonal expansion) to E x V (chaos), calculated using BLOSUM62-based TCRdist between CDR3 peptides within each V-J. Welch's t-statistics and random forest reduced roughly 540 V-J features to fewer than 15, which were used in a naive Bayes classifier (R e1071). The public sequencing data were trimmed at Q25 with fastp and processed into clonotypes with MiXCR by TCRdb, which kept only in-frame beta chains. Rows with one shared CDR3 protein collapse into an entry with the most common genes and DNA. Here the V and J calls rest on TCRdb's processing, not on the authors' analysis. The sample yields about 600,000 distinct CDR3 sequences; more than 15% were counted once. The ten largest clones represent approximately 3.5% of the sample.

CDR1 LGHDT and CDR2 YNNKEL are derived from the germline V gene (reference sequence). The CDR3 covers 14 residues, taking in both the cysteine and the phenylalanine. The kept DNA is CDR3 alone, 42 bases in frame from the first base. Moderately to severely active disease, a Clinical Activity Score of at least 3, a NOSPECS grade of at least 4, and a duration under 3 months were present in ophthalmopathy patients. Any patient with an uncontrolled infection, another autoimmune disease, pregnancy or lactation was excluded. Clinical symptoms, serum thyroxine and TRAb, thyroid ultrasound, and orbital computed tomography formed the basis for the diagnoses. Ficoll-Paque density gradient centrifugation was used to isolate PBMCs from about 9.4 ml of fresh peripheral blood. Total RNA was extracted with Trizol reagent, and quality was checked on an Agilent 2100 Bioanalyzer. This clonotype was seen many times. Its cognate antigen has yet to be identified. Sequence at one end of the junction differs from germline and may be a read error.

The investigation overall reported the following: In validation, progression to ophthalmopathy was predicted by the model with approximately 67% sensitivity and around 75% specificity, a median of around 6.5 months before onset. Most expanded thyroid clonotypes (frequency above 0.001) were also detected in blood, suggesting blood repertoires may reflect thyroid immune responses. A 13 V-J signature model separated ophthalmopathy from stable hyperthyroidism, with over 85% sensitivity and 81.08% specificity in cross-validation and 80%/75% in testing. No statistical method was used to set the sample size in advance, and investigators knew the group allocation.

Input material: blood. This chain is built from TRBV3-1 and TRBJ1-1, with 7 central nucleotides matching TRBD1. This receptor was taken from a middle-aged woman with Graves' ophthalmopathy. The CDR3 protein sequence reads: CASSRTGGNTEAFF. The DNA sequence is as follows: TGCGCCAGCAGCCGGACAGGAGGGAACACTGAAGCTTTCTTT.